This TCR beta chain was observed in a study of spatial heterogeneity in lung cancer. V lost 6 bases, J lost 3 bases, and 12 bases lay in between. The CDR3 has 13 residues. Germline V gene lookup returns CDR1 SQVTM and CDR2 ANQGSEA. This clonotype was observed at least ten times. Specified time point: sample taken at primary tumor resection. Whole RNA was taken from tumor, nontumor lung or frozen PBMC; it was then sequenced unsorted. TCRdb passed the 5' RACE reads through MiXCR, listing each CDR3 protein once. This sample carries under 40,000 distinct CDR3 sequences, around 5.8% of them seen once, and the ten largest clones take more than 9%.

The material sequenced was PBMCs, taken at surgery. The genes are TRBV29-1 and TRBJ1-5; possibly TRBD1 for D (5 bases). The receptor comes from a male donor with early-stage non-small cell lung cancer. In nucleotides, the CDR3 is TGCAGCGTCCAGGGAGACCCCAATCAGCCCCAGCATTTT. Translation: CSVQGDPNQPQHF.